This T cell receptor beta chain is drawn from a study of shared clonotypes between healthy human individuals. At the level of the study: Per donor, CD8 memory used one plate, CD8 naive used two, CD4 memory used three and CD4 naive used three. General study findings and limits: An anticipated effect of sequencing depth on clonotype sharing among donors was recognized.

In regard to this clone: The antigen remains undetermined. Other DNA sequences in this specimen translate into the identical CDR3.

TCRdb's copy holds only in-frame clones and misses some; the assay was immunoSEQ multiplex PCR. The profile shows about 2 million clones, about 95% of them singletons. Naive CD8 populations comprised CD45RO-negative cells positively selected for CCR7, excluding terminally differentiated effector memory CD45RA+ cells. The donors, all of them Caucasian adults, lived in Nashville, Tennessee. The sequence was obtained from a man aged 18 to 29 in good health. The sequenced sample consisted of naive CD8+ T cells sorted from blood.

The CDR3 protein is CASSSGSGSYEQYF. In DNA, the CDR3 is TGTGCCAGCAGTTCGGGGAGCGGCTCCTACGAGCAGTACTTC. This sequence joins TRBV27 and TRBJ2-7; TRBD2 might be the D (5 bases). The CDR3 has 14 amino acids. Germline CDR1 MNHEY, CDR2 SMNVEV (reference sequence). V was clipped by 4 bases and J by 0 bases, with 10 bases between them.